Each of the 32 T cell receptor beta chains below was sequenced from the same sample in a study of control samples from healthy donors and cancer patients. The repertoire was sequenced with immunoSEQ multiplex PCR; TCRdb's copy has only in-frame clones and lacks some. There are 120,000 or so clones in the sample; 91% occur only once, and roughly 8.6% lies in the top ten. Material for sequencing was blood. These receptors were taken from a man aged 18 to 30 in good health.

The V and J genes are TRBV6-1 and TRBJ1-5; possible D gene TRBD1, 6 bases. This CDR3 is built from 14 residues. Germline V gives CDR1 MNHNS, CDR2 SASEGT. V lost 3 bases to trimming and J lost 4 bases, with 10 bases between them. The CDR3 coding sequence is TGTGCCAGCAGTGATGGACAGTCTAATCAGCCCCAGCATTTT. Its translation is CASSDGQSNQPQHF.

V gene TRBV27 combines with J gene TRBJ1-2; TRBD1 agrees at 8 bases. Trimming removed 3 bases from V and 7 bases from J; junction bases left unmatched: 7. Germline CDR1 reads MNHEY; CDR2 reads SMNVEV (reference sequence). CDR3 length: 14 residues. In nucleotides, the CDR3 is TGTGCCAGCAGTTTTATGCAGGGGGCGATTGGCTACACCTTC. As protein: CASSFMQGAIGYTF.

The V call is TRBV19, the J call TRBJ2-6, with 8 bases aligning to TRBD1. Germline assignment: CDR1 LNHDA and CDR2 SQIVND (reference sequence). This CDR3 spans 16 amino acids. J lost 4 bases, V lost 6 bases, and 8 bases had no gene match. The CDR3 region is CASSRQGARGANVLTF. The CDR3 coding sequence is TGTGCCAGTAGCCGTCAGGGGGCAAGGGGGGCCAACGTCCTGACTTTC.

The CDR3 loop is CASRYDRVSSYNEQFF. The CDR3 DNA sequence: TGTGCCAGCAGATATGACAGGGTAAGCTCCTACAATGAGCAGTTCTTC. This rearrangement joins TRBV6-6 to TRBJ2-1; 7 bases agree with TRBD1. The CDR3 totals 16 residues. CDR1 is MNHNY and CDR2 is SVGAGI in the germline V gene (reference sequence). V trimming: 6 bases; J trimming: 0 bases; junction bases outside the gene matches: 8.

V gene TRBV5-1 combines with J gene TRBJ2-5; no firm D call. There are 16 residues in the CDR3. From germline, CDR1 is SGHRS and CDR2 YFSETQ. V was clipped by 2 bases and J by 3 bases, with 17 bases between them. Written as DNA, the CDR3 is TGCGCCAGCAGCTTCTCGCCAGCCCCTCACGAAGAGACCCAGTACTTC. The encoded protein is CASSFSPAPHEETQYF.

V gene TRBV6-6 combines with J gene TRBJ2-1, with TRBD2 identical over 11 bases. This CDR3 has 15 amino acids. Germline V gene lookup returns CDR1 MNHNY and CDR2 SVGAGI (reference sequence). V gave up 7 bases and J gave up 8 bases; unmatched junction bases: 10. The DNA of the CDR3 is TGTGCCAGCAAAAGAGGTAGCGGGGGGGGTGATGAGCAGTTCTTC. Protein product: CASKRGSGGGDEQFF.

The chain links TRBV7-8 to TRBJ1-2; 9 bases map to TRBD1. The CDR3 extends over 14 amino acids. The J segment lost 4 bases and the V segment lost 5 bases, leaving 5 bases of the junction unmatched. Germline V gives CDR1 SGHVS, CDR2 FQNEAQ. The CDR3 sequence is CASSPGTGPYGYTF. The CDR3 nucleotides read TGTGCCAGCAGCCCGGGGACAGGGCCCTATGGCTACACCTTC.

The chain is built from TRBV19 and TRBJ1-1; D call uncertain. The CDR3 runs 13 residues. Trimming stripped 6 bases from V and 1 base from J, with 9 bases between. The germline CDR1 and CDR2 sequences are LNHDA and SQIVND (reference sequence). The CDR3 is CASRVQKNTEAFF. As DNA, the CDR3 is TGTGCCAGTAGGGTACAAAAGAACACTGAAGCTTTCTTT. The variable domain in full, with the rest retrieved from reference TRBV19 and TRBJ1-1, is DGGITQSPKYLFRKEGQNVTLSCEQNLNHDAMYWYRQDPGQGLRLIYYSQIVNDFQKGDIAEGYSVSREKKESFPLTVTSAQKNPTAFYLCASRVQKNTEAFFGQGTRLTVV.

The V and J genes are TRBV30 and TRBJ1-6, with TRBD1 matching 7 bases. V dropped 5 bases and J dropped 9; count of bases not matched to a gene: 7. This CDR3 comprises 13 residues. Germline lookup yields CDR1 GTSNPN and CDR2 SVGIG (reference sequence). This CDR3 is CAWGGTESSPLHF. For the CDR3, the DNA is TGTGCCTGGGGCGGGACAGAGAGTTCACCCCTCCACTTT.

V usage is TRBV14 and J usage is TRBJ1-3; TRBD1 matches 7 bases. This CDR3 has 16 residues. The germline V gene encodes CDR1 SGHDN and CDR2 FVKESK. V shed 5 bases and J 0 bases; nucleotides not matched to a gene: 7. The CDR3 DNA reads as TGTGCCAGCAGCTCCCTCGGGACAGCCTCTGGAAACACCATATATTTT. This encodes CASSSLGTASGNTIYF.

J is TRBJ2-5 and V is TRBV7-9, with no clear D. V gave up 7 bases and J gave up 0 bases, with 6 bases separating them. The length of the CDR3 is 12 residues. Germline assignment: CDR1 SEHNR and CDR2 FQNEAQ (reference sequence). In DNA form, the CDR3 reads TGTGCCAGCACCCGGGACCAAGAGACCCAGTACTTC. Residues: CASTRDQETQYF. Full variable domain (remainder filled in from reference TRBV7-9 and TRBJ2-5): DTGVSQNPRHKITKRGQNVTFRCDPISEHNRLYWYRQTLGQGPEFLTYFQNEAQLEKSRLLSDRFSAERPKGSFSTLEIQRTEQGDSAMYLCASTRDQETQYFGPGTRLLVL.

V and J are TRBV6-4 and TRBJ2-5; D remains unclear. The ends were cut back, 6 bases at V and 0 bases at J, with 5 bases in the middle. The CDR3 covers 12 residues. Germline V CDR1 and CDR2: MRHNA, SNTAGT. CDR3 region: CASRTNQETQYF. CDR3 bases: TGTGCCAGCAGAACTAACCAAGAGACCCAGTACTTC.

The chain joins TRBV7-2 to TRBJ1-2; D gene ambiguous. The V gene lost 5 bases and the J gene lost 7 bases, with 14 bases spanning the gap. The germline gives CDR1 SGHTA, CDR2 FQGNSA. This CDR3 contains 13 residues. The CDR3 DNA is TGTGCCAGCAGCATTCCGGGCCCCCGTGGCTACACCTTC. It codes for CASSIPGPRGYTF.

The CDR3, as DNA: TGTGCCAGCAGCTTATCGGGACACCAAATCTATGGCTACACCTTC. Amino acids: CASSLSGHQIYGYTF. The chain employs TRBV7-2 and TRBJ1-2; tentative D call: TRBD1 (6 bases). The V gene's germline CDR1 is SGHTA and CDR2 FQGNSA. The CDR3 length is 15 residues. The V and J ends lost 2 bases and 4 bases respectively, with 14 bases between them.

The table lists this clone with a few counts. The chain is built from TRBV5-1 and TRBJ1-1, with TRBD1 identical over 8 bases. CDR3 size: 15 residues. In germline, CDR1 is SGHRS, CDR2 YFSETQ. The V gene end was trimmed by 2 bases and the J gene end by 1 base; junction bases not matched to a gene: 4. CDR3 nucleotide sequence: TGCGCCAGCAGCTTACAGGGGGGGACGAACACTGAAGCTTTCTTT. Residues: CASSLQGGTNTEAFF.

The V gene is TRBV18, the J gene TRBJ2-5, with unresolved D. The CDR3 is made up of 13 amino acids. Per germline, CDR1 KGHSH and CDR2 LQKENI. V lost 1 base, J lost 7 bases, and 10 bases lay in between. The CDR3 bases are TGTGCCAGCTCACCACAAAACTCGGGGACCCAGTACTTC. Amino acids: CASSPQNSGTQYF.

The genes are TRBV6-6 and TRBJ2-7; 9 bases map to TRBD1. Germline V gives CDR1 MNHNY, CDR2 SVGAGI (reference sequence). CDR3 length equals 15 residues. V shed 8 bases and J 5 bases; nucleotides not matched to a gene: 13. The CDR3 nucleotides read TGTGCCAGCGTATCATCCGGGACAGGGCGAAACGAGCAGTACTTC. Its translation: CASVSSGTGRNEQYF.

The V and J genes are TRBV12-3 or TRBV12-4 and TRBJ1-1; D not resolved. This CDR3 has 13 amino acids. Trimming removed 4 bases at V and 1 base at J, with 7 bases between. The chain's CDR3 is CASSSSPNTEAFF. CDR3 coding DNA: TGTGCCAGCAGTTCGAGTCCGAACACTGAAGCTTTCTTT.

The J gene is TRBJ1-2, the V gene TRBV20-1, with TRBD1 as a possible D gene (5 bases). The CDR3 runs 13 residues. Germline V gene data show CDR1 as DFQATT and CDR2 as SNEGSKA (reference sequence). V dropped 3 bases and J dropped 2 bases, with 10 bases sitting between them. The CDR3 nucleotides are TGCAGTGCTAGTCAGGGTTTCAACTATGGCTACACCTTC. Its protein is CSASQGFNYGYTF.

The chain is built from TRBV7-9 and TRBJ2-7, with TRBD2 matching over 7 bases. With 4 bases clipped from V and 3 bases from J, the junction kept 6 bases outside the gene matches. The CDR3 is 14 residues long. The germline V gene encodes CDR1 SEHNR and CDR2 FQNEAQ (reference sequence). The CDR3 spells CASSSTGTNYEQYF. Here the CDR3 DNA reads TGTGCCAGCAGCTCTACCGGGACTAACTACGAGCAGTACTTC.

The CDR3 sequence: CASSFIQSFEAFF. DNA of the CDR3: TGTGCCAGCAGCTTTATCCAGAGTTTTGAAGCTTTCTTT. The V gene is TRBV5-6, the J gene TRBJ1-1; no firm D call. With 2 bases removed from V and 7 bases from J, the gap between germline ends came to 12 bases. The CDR3 is made up of 13 amino acids. Germline V CDR1 and CDR2: SGHDT, YYEEEE.

The chain has TRBV2 and TRBJ1-2, with 9 bases that match TRBD1. There are 12 residues in the CDR3. Germline V CDR1 and CDR2: SNHLY, FYNNEI. Trimming cost V 4 bases and J 7 bases; bases outside gene matches: 1. The chain's CDR3 is CASSGTGVGYTF. DNA for the CDR3: TGTGCCAGCAGTGGGACAGGGGTTGGCTACACCTTC.

J is TRBJ1-6 and V is TRBV25-1; the D gene is possibly TRBD1 (5 bases). V was trimmed by 8 bases and J by 3 bases, leaving 8 bases between them. The CDR3 runs 13 residues. CDR1 and CDR2 (germline): MGHDK, SYGVNS. DNA of the CDR3: TGTGCCAGCCGGGACGGCTATAATTCACCCCTCCACTTT. Encoded protein: CASRDGYNSPLHF.

About this clone: The sample has other DNA sequences that encode this CDR3 too. The chain employs TRBV5-1 and TRBJ2-3, with D perhaps assigned TRBD1 or TRBD2 (6 bases each). Trimming pared 3 bases from V and 1 base from J, leaving 21 bases between. This CDR3 is built from 18 residues. Germline CDR1 SGHRS, CDR2 YFSETQ. The CDR3 region is CASSSREGGGRGTDTQYF. The CDR3 coding sequence is TGCGCCAGCAGCTCACGCGAAGGAGGGGGGCGGGGCACAGATACGCAGTATTTT. The full variable domain, rest sourced from reference TRBV5-1 and TRBJ2-3, is KAGVTQTPRYLIKTRGQQVTLSCSPISGHRSVSWYQQTPGQGLQFLFEYFSETQRNKGNFPGRFSGRQFSNSRSEMNVSTLELGDSALYLCASSSREGGGRGTDTQYFGPGTRLTVL.

The chain combines TRBV4-2 with TRBJ1-1; TRBD1 aligns across 9 bases. Germline loops: CDR1 LGHNA, CDR2 YNFKEQ. The CDR3 spans 15 residues. Germline trimming cut 2 bases from V and 4 bases from J; bases unmatched to any gene: 5. Here the CDR3 reads CASSQRQGVSTEAFF. DNA for the CDR3: TGTGCCAGCAGCCAAAGACAGGGGGTTAGCACTGAAGCTTTCTTT.

The sample holds one count of this clone. The V and J genes are TRBV4-1 and TRBJ2-3, with 8 bases matching TRBD2. There are 18 residues in the CDR3. V was pared by 1 base and J by 0 bases, with 9 bases of the junction left unmatched. Germline loops: CDR1 MGHRA, CDR2 YSYEKL. DNA of the CDR3: TGCGCCAGCAGCCAAGTATTAGCGGGAAGAACTAGCACAGATACGCAGTATTTT. Protein: CASSQVLAGRTSTDTQYF.

V gene TRBV12-3 or TRBV12-4 combines with J gene TRBJ1-1; D call uncertain. CDR3 size: 13 residues. Trimming removed 7 bases from V and 1 base from J, with 10 bases in between. In DNA form, the CDR3 reads TGTGCCAGCACGCCCAGGAGGAACACTGAAGCTTTCTTT. Protein product: CASTPRRNTEAFF.

J is TRBJ1-1 and V is TRBV5-6; 11 bases align to TRBD1. V dropped 3 bases and J dropped 8; count of bases not matched to a gene: 6. Germline V gene sequence: CDR1 SGHDT, CDR2 YYEEEE. The CDR3 extends over 14 amino acids. The CDR3 sequence is CASSSRTGGLEAFF. The CDR3 coding sequence is TGTGCCAGCAGCTCGCGGACAGGGGGCCTCGAAGCTTTCTTT.

This clone was counted a few times. The chain is built from TRBV7-9 and TRBJ2-2, with 8 nucleotides matching TRBD1. Germline-derived CDR1 and CDR2 are SEHNR and FQNEAQ (reference sequence). The CDR3 spans 15 residues. Germline trimming cut 3 bases from V and 3 bases from J; bases unmatched to any gene: 3. The CDR3 coding sequence is TGTGCCAGCAGCTTGACAGGGGTGGACACCGGGGAGCTGTTTTTT. Translating gives CASSLTGVDTGELFF.

The rearrangement links TRBV12-3 or TRBV12-4 to TRBJ1-2; D might be TRBD1 (5 bases). V gave up 1 base and J gave up 5 bases, with 5 bases separating them. This CDR3 has 12 residues. This CDR3 reads CASSLEGYGYTF. The CDR3, as DNA: TGTGCCAGCAGTTTAGAGGGGTATGGCTACACCTTC.

The V gene is TRBV2, the J gene TRBJ2-3; possibly TRBD2 for D (5 bases). V was clipped by 7 bases and J by 1 base, with 15 bases between them. The CDR3 length is 15 residues. CDR1 is SNHLY, CDR2 FYNNEI, per germline. The CDR3 DNA follows: TGTGCCAGCACCGGAAGAGGGCGCCGCACAGATACGCAGTATTTT. As protein: CASTGRGRRTDTQYF.

The chain recombines TRBV5-4 with TRBJ1-1; D remains ambiguous. The CDR3 has 11 residues. V was pared by 5 bases and J by 5 bases, with 7 bases between. CDR1 and CDR2 from the germline V gene are SGHNT and YYREEE (reference sequence). The CDR3 is CASSEGTEAFF. The CDR3 region has the DNA TGTGCCAGCAGTGAGGGAACTGAAGCTTTCTTT.